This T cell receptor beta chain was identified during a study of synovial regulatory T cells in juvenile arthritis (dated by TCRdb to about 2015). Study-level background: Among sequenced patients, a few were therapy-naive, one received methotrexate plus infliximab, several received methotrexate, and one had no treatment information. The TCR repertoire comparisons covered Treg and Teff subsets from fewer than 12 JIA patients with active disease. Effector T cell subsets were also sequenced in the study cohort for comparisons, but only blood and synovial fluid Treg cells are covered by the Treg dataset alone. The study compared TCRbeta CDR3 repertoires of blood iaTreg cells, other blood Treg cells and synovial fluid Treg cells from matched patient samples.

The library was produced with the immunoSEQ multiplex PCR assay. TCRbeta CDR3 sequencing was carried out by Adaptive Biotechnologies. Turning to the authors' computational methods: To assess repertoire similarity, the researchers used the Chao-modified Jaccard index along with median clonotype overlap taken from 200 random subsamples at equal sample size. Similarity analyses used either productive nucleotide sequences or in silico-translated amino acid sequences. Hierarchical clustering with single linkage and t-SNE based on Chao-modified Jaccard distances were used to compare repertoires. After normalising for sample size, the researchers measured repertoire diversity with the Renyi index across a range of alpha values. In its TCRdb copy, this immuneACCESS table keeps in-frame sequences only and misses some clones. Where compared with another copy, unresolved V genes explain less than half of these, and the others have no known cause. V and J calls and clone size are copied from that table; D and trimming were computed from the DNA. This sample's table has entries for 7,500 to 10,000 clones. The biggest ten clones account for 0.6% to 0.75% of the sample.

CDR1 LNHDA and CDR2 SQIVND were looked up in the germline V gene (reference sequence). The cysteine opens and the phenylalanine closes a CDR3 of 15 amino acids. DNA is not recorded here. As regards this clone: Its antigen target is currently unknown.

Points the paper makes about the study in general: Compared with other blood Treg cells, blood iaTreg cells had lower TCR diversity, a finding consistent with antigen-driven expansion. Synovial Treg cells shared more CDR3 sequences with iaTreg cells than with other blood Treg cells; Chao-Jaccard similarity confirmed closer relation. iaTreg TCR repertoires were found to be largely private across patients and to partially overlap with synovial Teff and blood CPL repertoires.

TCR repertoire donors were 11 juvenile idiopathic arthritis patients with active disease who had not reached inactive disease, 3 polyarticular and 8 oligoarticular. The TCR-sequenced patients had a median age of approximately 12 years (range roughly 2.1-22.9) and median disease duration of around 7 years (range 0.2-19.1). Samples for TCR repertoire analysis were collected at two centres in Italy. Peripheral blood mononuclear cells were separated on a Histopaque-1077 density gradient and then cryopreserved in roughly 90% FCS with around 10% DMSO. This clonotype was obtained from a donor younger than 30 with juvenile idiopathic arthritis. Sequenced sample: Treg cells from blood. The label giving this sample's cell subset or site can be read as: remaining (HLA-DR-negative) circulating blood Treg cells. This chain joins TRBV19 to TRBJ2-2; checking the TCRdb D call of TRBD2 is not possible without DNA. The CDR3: CASRRAGANTGELFF.